Listed below are T cell receptor beta chains from one sample, sequenced in a study of OX40 agonist ivuxolimab in advanced cancers. Repertoires were generated with immunoSEQ multiplex PCR, while TCRdb's copy carries only in-frame clones and drops some. Among approximately 73,000 clones listed, roughly 91% were seen once. Sequencing used CD4+ or CD8+ T cells sorted from blood, obtained in a trial of the OX40 agonist ivuxolimab. Receptors originate from an adult with an advanced solid tumor such as melanoma, head and neck, liver or kidney cancer. The CDR3 runs from the conserved cysteine through the conserved F or W. A D gene is named only where the DNA matches it firmly. A row's size may be missing; if present it is once, few, many or a size class.

>TRBJ2-3|NA|TRBD2|TRBV27
CASSPLAGGPPDTQYF
TGTGCCAGCAGTCCTCTAGCGGGAGGGCCGCCAGATACGCAGTATTTT
>TRBJ1-6|NA|NA|TRBV5-4
CASSLDGSPLHF
TGTGCCAGCAGCTTGGACGGTTCACCCCTCCACTTT
>TRBJ1-3|NA|NA|TRBV5-6
CASSLEVGNTIYF
TGTGCCAGCAGCTTGGAAGTAGGAAACACCATATATTTT
>TRBJ1-5|NA|TRBD1|TRBV27
CASAYRGLGQPQHF
TGTGCCAGCGCCTACAGGGGGTTGGGTCAGCCCCAGCATTTT
>TRBJ2-3|NA|NA|TRBV7-2
CASSSKDTQYF
TGTGCCAGCAGCTCGAAGGATACGCAGTATTTT
>TRBJ1-2|NA|NA|TRBV5-1
CASSLSPGAYGYTF
TGCGCCAGCAGCTTGAGTCCAGGAGCTTATGGCTACACCTTC
>TRBJ1-2|NA|NA|TRBV5-1
CASSFGSQNYGYTF
TGCGCCAGCAGCTTCGGGTCTCAGAACTATGGCTACACCTTC
>TRBJ2-3|NA|NA|TRBV5-1
CASSPPLATSTDTQYF
TGCGCCAGCAGCCCCCCGCTAGCGACTAGCACAGATACGCAGTATTTT
>TRBJ2-7|NA|NA|TRBV7-3
CASSLIWGRYEQYF
TGTGCCAGCAGCTTAATCTGGGGGAGGTACGAGCAGTACTTC
>TRBJ1-4|NA|TRBD1|TRBV6-1
CASRNRGANEKLFF
TGTGCCAGTCGAAACAGGGGGGCTAATGAAAAACTGTTTTTT
>TRBJ2-7|few|NA|TRBV6-1
CASSVPRDGSYEQYF
TGTGCCAGCAGTGTTCCCCGGGACGGCTCCTACGAGCAGTACTTC
>TRBJ2-1|NA|NA|TRBV14
CASSAGYNEQFF
TGTGCCAGCTCCGCAGGGTACAATGAGCAGTTCTTC
>TRBJ2-1|NA|NA|TRBV19
CASSLGGLYNEQFF
TGTGCCAGTAGTTTGGGAGGCCTTTACAATGAGCAGTTCTTC
>TRBJ2-1|NA|NA|TRBV5-3
CASSPDTFSYNEQFF
TGTGCCAGCAGCCCAGACACCTTCTCCTACAATGAGCAGTTCTTC